This TCR beta chain was sequenced in a study of blood T cells in healthy people across ages. Using a J-beta primer mix together with a sample-barcoded 5' primer, a second PCR was run for roughly 6 to 11 cycles. Via MiXCR, TCRdb re-called the 5' RACE reads, giving one row per CDR3 protein. The sample holds around 1.5 million distinct CDR3 sequences, roughly 32% seen once. Concerning this clonotype itself: What it binds is not known.

Study outcomes and limitations: Any changes in expanded clonotypes were possibly confounded, as donor CMV status remained unknown. Older age coincided with a roughly linear decline in TCR beta diversity per million T cells.

Donation came from healthy Caucasian individuals in Russia who were aged about 6 to 100. Isolated PBMCs totaled at least 6.5 million in each sample. Looked up from germline, CDR1 is DFQATT and CDR2 is SNEGSKA (reference sequence). This CDR3 contains 15 residues. The V end was cut by 3 bases, the J end by 1 base, with 16 bases between. The chain joins TRBV20-1 to TRBJ2-7; no firm D call. The TCR comes from a woman in her thirties in good health. Sequencing was performed on blood. The CDR3 nucleotides are TGCAGTGCTAGTTGGGCGGCCAGACTTTCCTACGAGCAGTACTTC. Translated: CSASWAARLSYEQYF.